This TCR beta chain was documented in a study of regulatory T cells in long-lasting Graves disease. The sample holds many counts of this clonotype. CDR3 size: 14 residues. V was trimmed by 3 bases and J by 5 bases, leaving 11 bases between them. Libraries of TCR beta came from iRepertoire HTBI primers plus Arm-PCR of CDR3 regions. Each CDR3 protein is one row after TCRdb ran MiXCR on the multiplex PCR reads. This repertoire shows about 560,000 distinct CDR3 sequences, about 16% found once; its top ten account for about 12%. Time point here: newly diagnosed GD, antithyroid drugs for less than 3 months. The TCR library used RNA extracted from PBMCs. The same sample was also used in a study of T cells in Graves' hyperthyroidism and ophthalmopathy.

V gene TRBV12-3 or TRBV12-4 combines with J gene TRBJ2-1, with D tentatively TRBD1 (6 bases). Source: peripheral blood mononuclear cells (PBMCs), taken at new diagnosis, from a patient treated with antithyroid drugs. The sequence came from a man younger than 30 with Graves disease. CDR3 loop: CASSFSGTHNEQFF. CDR3 in DNA: TGTGCCAGCAGTTTCTCCGGGACACACAATGAGCAGTTCTTC.